The 10 T cell receptor beta chains presented below share a single source sample, sequenced in a study of blood T cell repertoires in COVID-19. Assay: immunoSEQ multiplex PCR; the TCRdb copy retains only in-frame clones and omits some. The table lists approximately 390,000 clones, around 89% of them singletons, with about 6.5% in the top ten. The sequenced sample was peripheral blood. The origin of the receptors is a man aged 18 to 30 with active or convalescent COVID-19.

The chain has TRBV19 and TRBJ1-1, with 9 bases that match TRBD1. The CDR3 sequence is 17 residues long. The germline V gene has CDR1 LNHDA and CDR2 SQIVND (reference sequence). Trimming took 8 bases from V and 0 from J; bases not matched to a gene: 13. CDR3 coding DNA: TGTGCCAGTGTCAGGGGGGGGACAGGGAAGATGAACACTGAAGCTTTCTTT. Protein: CASVRGGTGKMNTEAFF.

The CDR3 protein is CASSQTAGELGYNEQFF. The CDR3 DNA follows: TGTGCCAGCAGCCAAACAGCGGGAGAACTTGGCTACAATGAGCAGTTCTTC. The rearrangement joins TRBV4-2 to TRBJ2-1; the match to TRBD2 covers 8 bases. J was trimmed by 3 bases and V by 2 bases; bases with no gene match: 9. Germline V gene lookup returns CDR1 LGHNA and CDR2 YNFKEQ. The CDR3 extends over 17 amino acids.

Comments on this clone: Other DNA sequences in the sample encode the same CDR3. CDR3: CASSVGQGPYEQYF. The CDR3, as DNA: TGTGCCAGCAGCGTAGGACAGGGCCCATACGAGCAGTACTTC. The chain is built from TRBV9 and TRBJ2-7; 7 bases match TRBD1. The germline CDR1 and CDR2 sequences are SGDLS and YYNGEE. This CDR3 is 14 amino acids long. V lost 0 bases, J lost 4 bases, and 4 bases stayed unmatched.

The chain employs TRBV5-1 and TRBJ2-7; D might be TRBD2 (6 bases). The CDR3 has 14 residues. With 4 bases removed from V and 0 bases from J, the gap between germline ends came to 11 bases. Looked up from germline, CDR1 is SGHRS and CDR2 is YFSETQ. CDR3 sequence: CASSGTGDSYEQYF. DNA for the CDR3: TGCGCCAGCAGCGGCACGGGGGACTCCTACGAGCAGTACTTC.

This clone was picked up one time. The chain couples TRBV12-3 or TRBV12-4 to TRBJ1-6; tentative D call: TRBD1 (5 bases). The V end lost 6 bases, the J end lost 14 bases, and 14 bases lay between the germline ends. The CDR3 totals 12 residues. CDR3 sequence: CASRQAAFALHF. CDR3 coding DNA: TGTGCCAGCAGACAGGCAGCTTTTGCCCTCCACTTT.

This rearrangement joins TRBV6-5 to TRBJ1-2, with 7 bases matching TRBD1. This CDR3 is 15 amino acids long. J was trimmed by 7 bases and V by 6 bases; bases with no gene match: 14. Germline assignment: CDR1 MNHEY and CDR2 SVGAGI. The chain's CDR3 is CASRSPSSNRGGYTF. DNA of the CDR3: TGTGCCAGCAGATCCCCTTCATCTAACAGGGGTGGCTACACCTTC.

The V and J genes are TRBV25-1 and TRBJ1-2; the D gene is possibly TRBD1 (5 bases). The CDR3 is 11 residues long. V was clipped by 6 bases and J by 8 bases, with 10 bases between them. CDR1 and CDR2 from the germline V gene are MGHDK and SYGVNS. CDR3 bases: TGTGCCAGCAGCCCGGGGGTGGGCTACACCTTC. Translated: CASSPGVGYTF.

This clone is a singleton in its sample. The chain links TRBV25-1 to TRBJ2-3, with D possibly TRBD2 on 5 matching bases. The germline V gene encodes CDR1 MGHDK and CDR2 SYGVNS. V was cut by 2 bases and J by 1 base, with 7 bases left in between. The CDR3 is 14 residues long. Written as DNA, the CDR3 is TGTGCCAGCAGTGAAGGTAGCGGCACAGATACGCAGTATTTT. Protein sequence: CASSEGSGTDTQYF.

CDR3 in amino acids: CASTAVGGNTEAFF. In DNA, the CDR3 is TGTGCCAGTACGGCAGTGGGAGGGAACACTGAAGCTTTCTTT. The rearrangement uses TRBV19 and TRBJ1-1; no clear D gene. The CDR3 has 14 residues. Deletions cut 7 bases from V and 1 base from J, with 13 bases between. Looked up from germline, CDR1 is LNHDA and CDR2 is SQIVND (reference sequence).

This clone was observed a single time. V gene TRBV19 combines with J gene TRBJ1-1; possible D gene TRBD1, 5 bases. The CDR3 runs 14 residues. V dropped 5 bases and J dropped 0 bases, with 10 bases sitting between them. Looked up from germline, CDR1 is LNHDA and CDR2 is SQIVND (reference sequence). CDR3 nucleotide sequence: TGTGCCAGTAGTCCGCAGGGAATGAACACTGAAGCTTTCTTT. Its translation: CASSPQGMNTEAFF.